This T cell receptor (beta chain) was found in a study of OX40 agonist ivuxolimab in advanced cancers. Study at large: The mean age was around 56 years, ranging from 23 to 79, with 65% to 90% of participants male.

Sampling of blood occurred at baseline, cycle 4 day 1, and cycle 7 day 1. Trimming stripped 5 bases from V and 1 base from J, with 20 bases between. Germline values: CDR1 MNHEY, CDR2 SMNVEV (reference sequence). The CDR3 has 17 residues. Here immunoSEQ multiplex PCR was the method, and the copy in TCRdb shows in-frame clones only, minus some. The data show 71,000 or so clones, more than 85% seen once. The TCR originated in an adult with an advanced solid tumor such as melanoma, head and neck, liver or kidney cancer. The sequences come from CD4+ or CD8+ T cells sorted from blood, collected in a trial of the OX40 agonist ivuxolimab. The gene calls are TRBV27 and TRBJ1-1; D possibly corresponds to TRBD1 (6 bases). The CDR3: CASSVRGRGYRNTEAFF. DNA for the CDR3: TGTGCCAGCAGTGTCAGGGGAAGAGGTTATAGGAACACTGAAGCTTTCTTT.